The next 5 T cell receptor beta chains were all read from a single sample in a study of T cells in localized non-small cell lung cancer (TCRdb year 2020). The library was generated by the immunoSEQ multiplex PCR assay. TCRdb mirrors the immuneACCESS table, restricted to in-frame sequences. Some clones are absent from its copies; in checked studies, under half trace to an unresolved V gene, and the reason for the others is unknown. This sample holds some 10,000 clones; roughly 82% were observed only once. The top ten clonotypes cover 15% to 20% of the sample. Sequencing was performed on peripheral blood mononuclear cells, taken before any cancer treatment. All receptors come from a female donor older than 55 with stage II lung adenocarcinoma.

The V call is TRBV29-1, the J call TRBJ1-5; D possibly corresponds to TRBD1 (5 bases). The germline V gene encodes CDR1 SQVTM and CDR2 ANQGSEA. This CDR3 has 13 amino acids. Trimming removed 4 bases from V and 8 bases from J, with 15 bases in between. The CDR3 DNA reads as TGCAGCGTTGCCAGGGTCCGAGGGGAGCCCCAGCATTTT. This sequence encodes CSVARVRGEPQHF.

The chain carries TRBV7-2 and TRBJ1-2; D unresolved. Trimming removed 1 base at V and 0 bases at J, with 6 bases between. Germline CDR1 SGHTA, CDR2 FQGNSA. This CDR3 is 14 amino acids long. The CDR3 DNA reads TGTGCCAGCAGCTTAGGGCCGACTAACTATGGCTACACCTTC. This encodes CASSLGPTNYGYTF.

This clone was found a few times. Within the sample, other DNA sequences also encode this same CDR3. CDR3 sequence reads: CSASGNYEQYF. For the CDR3, the DNA is TGCAGTGCTAGTGGAAACTACGAGCAGTACTTC. This sequence joins TRBV20-1 and TRBJ2-7; no firm D call. CDR1 is DFQATT, CDR2 SNEGSKA, per germline (reference sequence). The ends were cut back, 3 bases at V and 3 bases at J, with 6 bases in the middle. The CDR3 has 11 residues.

The gene calls are TRBV10-2 and TRBJ1-5, with D unclear. This CDR3 region has 14 residues. Trimming removed 7 bases from V and 0 bases from J, with 10 bases in between. The germline gives CDR1 WSHSY, CDR2 SAAADI. This chain's CDR3 is CASTGRLSNQPQHF. CDR3 coding DNA: TGCGCCAGCACCGGAAGACTTAGCAATCAGCCCCAGCATTTT.

This clone has more than one count but fewer than ten. This chain connects TRBV6-4 to TRBJ2-7, with D possibly called TRBD1 or TRBD2 (5 bases each). V lost 5 bases and J lost 1, with 12 bases in between. The germline gives CDR1 MRHNA, CDR2 SNTAGT. The CDR3 extends over 14 amino acids. The CDR3 nucleotides read TGTGCCAGCAGTCTCAGGGACGGTTCCTACGAGCAGTACTTC. Residues: CASSLRDGSYEQYF.